The present T cell receptor beta chain was sequenced within a study of blood T cells in healthy people across ages. Study-level points and caveats: PBMCs that were unsorted prevented a conclusive naive versus antigen-experienced comparison.

About this clonotype itself: What it binds is not known.

The second PCR ran roughly 6 to 11 cycles with a sample-barcoded 5' primer and J-beta primers. MiXCR, applied by TCRdb to the 5' RACE reads, yields one record per CDR3 protein. Among about a million distinct CDR3 sequences, around 48% were seen once, and the ten largest hold around 15%. Healthy individuals of Caucasian origin from Russia, aged about 6 to 95, served as donors. V was shortened by 3 bases and J by 8 bases, with 11 bases between the two germline ends. Germline assignment: CDR1 SNHLY and CDR2 FYNNEI. This CDR3 is built from 14 residues. The gene calls are TRBV2 and TRBJ1-6; possibly TRBD1 for D (5 bases). The receptor's source is a man in his thirties or forties in good health. Sequenced: blood. The CDR3 DNA is TGTGCCAGCAGTGATCGCAGGGCTCATTCACCCCTCCACTTT. Translating it yields CASSDRRAHSPLHF.